The 30 T cell receptor beta chains below come from one sample, sequenced in a study of cytomegalovirus exposure and HLA in healthy donors. Generated by immunoSEQ multiplex PCR, the TCRdb table keeps only in-frame clones and is missing some. The sample lists over 150,000 clones; 75% to 90% were seen once. The specimen sequenced was PBMCs. The receptors originated from a man younger than 35 in good health and CMV-seropositive.

J is TRBJ2-1 and V is TRBV11-1; 7 bases agree with TRBD1. This CDR3 has 13 residues. CDR1 and CDR2 from the germline V gene are SGHAT and FQDESV (reference sequence). V trimming: 8 bases; J trimming: 2 bases; junction bases outside the gene matches: 3. In DNA form, the CDR3 reads TGTGCCAGCCGGGACAGAGCCTACAATGAGCAGTTCTTC. Translation: CASRDRAYNEQFF.

This clone was picked up one time. The V call is TRBV5-1, the J call TRBJ2-2; 8 bases agree with TRBD2. The CDR3 has 16 amino acids. V lost 0 bases, J lost 5 bases, and 6 bases stayed unmatched. CDR1 is SGHRS and CDR2 is YFSETQ in the germline V gene. The CDR3 reads CASSLGSGRPTGELFF. CDR3 sequence (DNA): TGCGCCAGCAGCTTGGGAAGCGGGAGACCGACCGGGGAGCTGTTTTTT. Full variable domain (outside the CDR3, taken from reference TRBV5-1 and TRBJ2-2): KAGVTQTPRYLIKTRGQQVTLSCSPISGHRSVSWYQQTPGQGLQFLFEYFSETQRNKGNFPGRFSGRQFSNSRSEMNVSTLELGDSALYLCASSLGSGRPTGELFFGEGSRLTVL.

CDR3 coding DNA: TGCGCCAGCAGCCAAGGGGAGGGGCAGCCCCAGCATTTT. Its protein product is CASSQGEGQPQHF. The chain employs TRBV4-1 and TRBJ1-5; perhaps TRBD1 as D (5 bases). CDR1 MGHRA and CDR2 YSYEKL come from the germline V gene. V was shortened by 1 base and J by 7 bases, with 8 bases between the two germline ends. The CDR3 has 13 amino acids.

The chain recombines TRBV6-5 with TRBJ2-7; no clear D gene. This CDR3 has 14 residues. V was clipped by 6 bases and J by 5 bases, with 17 bases between them. Germline CDR1 MNHEY, CDR2 SVGAGI. In DNA, the CDR3 is TGTGCCAGCAGATCCCGACTGGGTTTGCACGAGCAGTACTTC. Translation gives CASRSRLGLHEQYF.

This clone was seen more than once but under ten times. The chain carries TRBV30 and TRBJ1-2; D remains unclear. Per germline, CDR1 GTSNPN and CDR2 SVGIG (reference sequence). This CDR3 has 14 amino acids. The V and J ends lost 3 bases and 8 bases respectively, with 19 bases between them. The CDR3 here is CAWSALRGLEGYTF. The CDR3 nucleotides read TGTGCCTGGAGCGCATTGAGAGGGCTGGAGGGCTACACCTTC.

The chain links TRBV30 to TRBJ1-5; maybe TRBD1 (5 bases). Looked up from germline, CDR1 is GTSNPN and CDR2 is SVGIG (reference sequence). This CDR3 comprises 12 residues. Trimming took 0 bases from V and 7 from J, leaving 7 bases between them. CDR3 in amino acids: CAWSVGAQPQHF. As DNA, the CDR3 is TGTGCCTGGAGTGTAGGGGCGCAGCCCCAGCATTTT.

This chain joins TRBV11-2 and TRBJ1-2; 8 nucleotides line up with TRBD1. Germline CDR1 reads SGHAT; CDR2 reads FQNNGV. The CDR3 is 13 amino acids. V lost 6 bases and J lost 4; bases outside the gene matches: 4. CDR3 sequence reads: CASSPGGGYGYTF. The DNA for the CDR3 is TGTGCCAGCAGTCCAGGGGGCGGCTATGGCTACACCTTC.

The chain recombines TRBV6-5 with TRBJ2-7; no reliable D call. The V end was cut by 7 bases, the J end by 7 bases, with 17 bases between. The CDR3 totals 13 residues. Germline assignment: CDR1 MNHEY and CDR2 SVGAGI. CDR3 nucleotides: TGTGCCAGCATTAGATCCGACGGGTTTGAGCAGTACTTC. Translation: CASIRSDGFEQYF.

J is TRBJ2-5 and V is TRBV11-2; the D gene is possibly TRBD2 (7 bases). The CDR3 length is 15 residues. Germline V lookup: CDR1 SGHAT, CDR2 FQNNGV. Trimming removed 8 bases at V and 4 bases at J, with 20 bases between. CDR3 protein: CASHTPGGRGETQYF. The CDR3, as DNA: TGTGCCAGCCATACTCCGGGGGGCAGGGGAGAGACCCAGTACTTC.

J is TRBJ1-2 and V is TRBV5-1; 7 positions agree with TRBD1. CDR1 and CDR2 from the germline V gene are SGHRS and YFSETQ. With V trimmed by 5 bases and J by 8 bases, 9 bases remained unmatched. The CDR3 extends over 13 amino acids. The CDR3 spells CASRETGTEGYTF. CDR3 nucleotides: TGCGCCAGCAGAGAGACAGGGACGGAAGGCTACACCTTC.

For the CDR3, the DNA is TGTGCCAGCGGACCTGACAGGGAGGATCAGCCCCAGCATTTT. Amino acids: CASGPDREDQPQHF. V is TRBV28 and J is TRBJ1-5, with 7 bases matching TRBD1. The trim removed 8 bases at V and 5 bases at J, leaving 9 bases unmatched. In germline, CDR1 is MDHEN, CDR2 SYDVKM. This CDR3 has 14 residues.

The chain employs TRBV5-4 and TRBJ2-7; 7 positions match TRBD1. V dropped 3 bases and J dropped 1; count of bases not matched to a gene: 19. This CDR3 comprises 19 residues. Germline V gene data show CDR1 as SGHNT and CDR2 as YYREEE (reference sequence). CDR3 amino acids: CASSSWDSFAGEASYEQYF. CDR3 DNA sequence: TGTGCCAGCAGCTCGTGGGACAGCTTCGCAGGGGAAGCGTCCTACGAGCAGTACTTC.

As concerns this clone: Other DNA sequences in the sample encode the same CDR3. This chain uses TRBV7-9 with TRBJ1-2, with D uncertain. This CDR3 region has 11 residues. Germline assignment: CDR1 SEHNR and CDR2 FQNEAQ (reference sequence). Trimming took off 5 bases at V and 3 bases at J, with 4 bases between the two ends. This chain's CDR3 is CASSLHYGYTF. As DNA, the CDR3 is TGTGCCAGCAGCCTCCACTATGGCTACACCTTC. Complete variable domain (other parts from reference TRBV7-9 and TRBJ1-2): DTGVSQNPRHKITKRGQNVTFRCDPISEHNRLYWYRQTLGQGPEFLTYFQNEAQLEKSRLLSDRFSAERPKGSFSTLEIQRTEQGDSAMYLCASSLHYGYTFGSGTRLTVV.

The genes are TRBV28 and TRBJ1-4; 7 bases align to TRBD1. The germline CDR1 and CDR2 sequences are MDHEN and SYDVKM. Unmatched junction bases numbered 4, after V lost 6 bases and J lost 3 bases. The CDR3 runs 14 residues. In DNA, the CDR3 is TGTGCCAGCAGCCCACAGGGGCCTAATGAAAAACTGTTTTTT. This sequence encodes CASSPQGPNEKLFF.

This clone was detected once. Different DNA sequences within this sample yield the same CDR3. The genes are TRBV30 and TRBJ1-5; perhaps TRBD1 as D (6 bases). Trimming pared 0 bases from V and 4 bases from J, leaving 10 bases between. Germline-derived CDR1 and CDR2 are GTSNPN and SVGIG (reference sequence). CDR3 length: 14 residues. CDR3: CAWSVLDRNQPQHF. For the CDR3, the DNA is TGTGCCTGGAGTGTTTTGGACAGAAATCAGCCCCAGCATTTT. The whole variable domain, remainder taken from reference TRBV30 and TRBJ1-5, is SQTIHQWPATLVQPVGSPLSLECTVEGTSNPNLYWYRQAAGRGLQLLFYSVGIGQISSEVPQNLSASRPQDRQFILSSKKLLLSDSGFYLCAWSVLDRNQPQHFGDGTRLSIL.

This clone was seen just once. The chain links TRBV10-3 to TRBJ2-7; 7 nucleotides align to TRBD1. Germline-derived CDR1 and CDR2 are ENHRY and SYGVKD. This CDR3 has 13 amino acids. V gave up 5 bases and J gave up 2 bases; unmatched junction bases: 3. In nucleotides, the CDR3 is TGTGCCATCAGTCTCAGGGGGACCTACGAGCAGTACTTC. Its translation is CAISLRGTYEQYF.

The rearrangement links TRBV4-1 to TRBJ2-1, with 9 bases matching TRBD1. J lost 3 bases, V lost 0 bases, and 6 bases had no gene match. The germline CDR1 and CDR2 sequences are MGHRA and YSYEKL. The CDR3 covers 17 residues. The DNA of the CDR3 is TGCGCCAGCAGCCAAGATACCGCGGACAGGGGCTACAATGAGCAGTTCTTC. Translating gives CASSQDTADRGYNEQFF.

The V and J genes are TRBV30 and TRBJ1-5; 10 bases match TRBD1. The CDR3 is 15 amino acids. Germline V gene lookup returns CDR1 GTSNPN and CDR2 SVGIG (reference sequence). V lost 5 bases to trimming and J lost 5 bases; unmatched junction nucleotides: 9. The CDR3 sequence: CAWSYRDRGYQPQHF. Written as DNA, the CDR3 is TGTGCCTGGTCGTACCGGGACAGGGGTTATCAGCCCCAGCATTTT.

This chain uses TRBV29-1 with TRBJ1-2; D call uncertain. Germline lookup yields CDR1 SQVTM and CDR2 ANQGSEA. This CDR3 contains 12 residues. Trimming removed 0 bases at V and 4 bases at J, with 6 bases between. The CDR3 nucleotides are TGCAGCGTTGAAGATATTTTCTATGGCTACACCTTC. Translation gives CSVEDIFYGYTF.

The chain couples TRBV7-2 to TRBJ2-7, with 9 bases aligning to TRBD1. This CDR3 spans 16 amino acids. V lost 3 bases and J lost 2; bases outside the gene matches: 8. Per germline, CDR1 SGHTA and CDR2 FQGNSA. The CDR3 is CASSFYRDRVPYEQYF. For the CDR3, the DNA is TGTGCCAGCAGCTTCTACCGGGACAGGGTTCCCTACGAGCAGTACTTC.

J is TRBJ2-7 and V is TRBV5-5, with a tentative D call TRBD2 (5 bases). The V end was cut by 2 bases, the J end by 3 bases, with 6 bases between. The CDR3 totals 12 residues. Germline assignment: CDR1 SGHKS and CDR2 YYEKEE (reference sequence). The CDR3 protein is CASSLRDYEQYF. DNA of the CDR3: TGTGCCAGCAGCTTACGGGACTACGAGCAGTACTTC.

The rearrangement links TRBV21-1 to TRBJ2-4; TRBD2 reflects the table's D call only, with no check against the DNA. TRBV21-1 is shown as a pseudogene. This CDR3 spans 14 amino acids. The CDR3 spells CAREGSQAKNIQYF. As DNA, the CDR3 is TGTGCCAGAGAGGGTAGCCAAGCCAAAAACATTCAGTACTTC.

The chain combines TRBV28 with TRBJ1-4; 12 nucleotides align to TRBD1. Per the germline V gene, CDR1 is MDHEN and CDR2 is SYDVKM. The CDR3 contains 18 residues. The ends lost 5 bases at V and 0 bases at J; junction bases unmatched: 7. CDR3 sequence reads: CASSPTGQGAATNEKLFF. CDR3 bases: TGTGCCAGCAGTCCCACGGGACAGGGGGCGGCAACTAATGAAAAACTGTTTTTT.

The rearrangement links TRBV10-1 to TRBJ2-7; a weak D match, TRBD2 (5 bases). V was cut by 0 bases and J by 5 bases, with 20 bases left in between. Germline V CDR1 and CDR2: WNHNN, SYGVQD (reference sequence). This CDR3 spans 17 amino acids. CDR3 sequence: CASSESTGRTRFDEQYF. The DNA for the CDR3 is TGCGCCAGCAGTGAGTCGACGGGAAGGACGAGATTCGACGAGCAGTACTTC.

This sequence joins TRBV28 and TRBJ2-5; 7 bases match TRBD2. The CDR3 totals 16 residues. The germline V gene has CDR1 MDHEN and CDR2 SYDVKM. V lost 6 bases to trimming and J lost 4 bases; unmatched junction nucleotides: 14. CDR3 coding DNA: TGTGCCAGCAGAAATGAAGGGTGGGGGGGAGGAGAGACCCAGTACTTC. This gives the protein CASRNEGWGGGETQYF. The variable domain in full, with the rest retrieved from reference TRBV28 and TRBJ2-5, is DVKVTQSSRYLVKRTGEKVFLECVQDMDHENMFWYRQDPGLGLRLIYFSYDVKMKEKGDIPEGYSVSREKKERFSLILESASTNQTSMYLCASRNEGWGGGETQYFGPGTRLLVL.

CDR3 residues: CASSADRGTDTQYF. CDR3 nucleotides: TGCGCCAGCAGCGCGGACAGGGGCACAGATACGCAGTATTTT. The chain combines TRBV5-1 with TRBJ2-3; TRBD1 matches at 8 bases. Germline CDR1 and CDR2: SGHRS and YFSETQ. The trim removed 4 bases at V and 1 base at J, leaving 2 bases unmatched. The CDR3 sequence is 14 residues long.

This chain links TRBV18 with TRBJ2-5, with TRBD1 as a possible D gene (6 bases). From germline, CDR1 is KGHSH and CDR2 LQKENI. The ends were cut back, 3 bases at V and 5 bases at J, with 16 bases in the middle. There are 15 residues in the CDR3. In nucleotides, the CDR3 is TGTGCCAGCTCACCCATTGACAGGTCAGGCGAGACCCAGTACTTC. It translates to CASSPIDRSGETQYF.

V gene TRBV7-9 combines with J gene TRBJ1-6; D not resolved. This CDR3 comprises 18 residues. Trimming removed 0 bases from V and 0 bases from J, with 12 bases in between. Per the germline V gene, CDR1 is SEHNR and CDR2 is FQNEAQ (reference sequence). The CDR3 protein is CASSLARLGSSYNSPLHF. DNA for the CDR3: TGTGCCAGCAGCTTAGCGAGGCTGGGTAGCTCCTATAATTCACCCCTCCACTTT. Full variable domain (rest looked up from reference TRBV7-9 and TRBJ1-6): DTGVSQNPRHKITKRGQNVTFRCDPISEHNRLYWYRQTLGQGPEFLTYFQNEAQLEKSRLLSDRFSAERPKGSFSTLEIQRTEQGDSAMYLCASSLARLGSSYNSPLHFGNGTRLTVT.

This clone was detected only a few times. The J gene is TRBJ2-7, the V gene TRBV28, with 10 bases matching TRBD1. This CDR3 contains 14 residues. Trimming cost V 6 bases and J 10 bases; bases outside gene matches: 12. Germline values: CDR1 MDHEN, CDR2 SYDVKM. The CDR3 bases are TGTGCCAGCAGGACGACTCCGGGACAGGGGAATCAGTACTTC. Translated: CASRTTPGQGNQYF.

This chain uses TRBV7-3 with TRBJ2-3, with 8 bases lining up with TRBD2. Losses at the gene ends were 3 bases for V and 0 bases for J; bases not matched to a gene: 2. This CDR3 has 15 amino acids. Germline loops: CDR1 SGHTA, CDR2 FQGTGA. The CDR3 is CASSFSGASTDTQYF. The DNA for the CDR3 is TGTGCCAGCAGCTTTAGCGGGGCAAGCACAGATACGCAGTATTTT.